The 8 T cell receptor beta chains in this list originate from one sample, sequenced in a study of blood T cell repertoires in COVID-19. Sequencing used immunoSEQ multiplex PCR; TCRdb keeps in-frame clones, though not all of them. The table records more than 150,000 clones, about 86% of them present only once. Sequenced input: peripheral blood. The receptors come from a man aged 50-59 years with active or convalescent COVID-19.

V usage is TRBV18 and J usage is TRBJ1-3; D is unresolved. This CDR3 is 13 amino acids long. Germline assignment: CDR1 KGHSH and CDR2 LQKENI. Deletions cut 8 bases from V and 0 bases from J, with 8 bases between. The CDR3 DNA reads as TGTGCCAGCCTTACGGGCTCTGGAAACACCATATATTTT. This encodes CASLTGSGNTIYF.

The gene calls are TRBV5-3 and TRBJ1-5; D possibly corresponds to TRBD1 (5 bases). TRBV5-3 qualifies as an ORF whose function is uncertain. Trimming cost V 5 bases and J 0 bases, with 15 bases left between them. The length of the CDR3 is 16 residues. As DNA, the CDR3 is TGTGCCAGAAGTTTAAGGGACTGGGCTAGCAATCAGCCCCAGCATTTT. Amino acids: CARSLRDWASNQPQHF.

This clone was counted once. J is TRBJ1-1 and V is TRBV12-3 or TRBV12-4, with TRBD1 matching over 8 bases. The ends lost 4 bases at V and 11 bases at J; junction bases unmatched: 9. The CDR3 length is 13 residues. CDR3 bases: TGTGCCAGCAGTTCTAACCGACAGGGGTTTGCTTTCTTT. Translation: CASSSNRQGFAFF.

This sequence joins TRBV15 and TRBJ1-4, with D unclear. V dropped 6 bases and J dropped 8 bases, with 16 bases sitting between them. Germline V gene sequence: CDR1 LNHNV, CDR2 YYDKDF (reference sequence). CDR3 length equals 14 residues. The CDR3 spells CATSNAGTGEKLFF. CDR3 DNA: TGTGCCACCAGTAACGCGGGTACCGGGGAAAAACTGTTTTTT. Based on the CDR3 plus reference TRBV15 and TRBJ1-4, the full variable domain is DAMVIQNPRYQVTQFGKPVTLSCSQTLNHNVMYWYQQKSSQAPKLLFHYYDKDFNNEADTPDNFQSRRPNTSFCFLDIRSPGLGDTAMYLCATSNAGTGEKLFFGSGTQLSVL.

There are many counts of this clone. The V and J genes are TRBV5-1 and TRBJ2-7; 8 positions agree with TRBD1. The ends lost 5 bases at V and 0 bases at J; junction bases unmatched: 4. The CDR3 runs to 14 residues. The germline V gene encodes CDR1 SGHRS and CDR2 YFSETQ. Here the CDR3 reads CASRWDRNSYEQYF. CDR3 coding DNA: TGCGCCAGCAGGTGGGACAGGAACTCCTACGAGCAGTACTTC. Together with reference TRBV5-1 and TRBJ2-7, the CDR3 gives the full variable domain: KAGVTQTPRYLIKTRGQQVTLSCSPISGHRSVSWYQQTPGQGLQFLFEYFSETQRNKGNFPGRFSGRQFSNSRSEMNVSTLELGDSALYLCASRWDRNSYEQYFGPGTRLTVT.

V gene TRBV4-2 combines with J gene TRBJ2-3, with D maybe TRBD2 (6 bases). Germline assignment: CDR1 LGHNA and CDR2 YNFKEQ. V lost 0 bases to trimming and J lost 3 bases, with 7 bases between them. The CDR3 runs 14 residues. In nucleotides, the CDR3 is TGTGCCAGCAGCCAAGATGGGGGGACAGATACGCAGTATTTT. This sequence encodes CASSQDGGTDTQYF.

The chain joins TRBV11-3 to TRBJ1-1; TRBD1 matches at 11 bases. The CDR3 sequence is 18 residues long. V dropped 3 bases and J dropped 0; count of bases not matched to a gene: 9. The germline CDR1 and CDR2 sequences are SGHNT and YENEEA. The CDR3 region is CASSLTYGQGAMNTEAFF. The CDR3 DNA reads TGTGCCAGCAGCTTGACCTACGGACAGGGGGCGATGAACACTGAAGCTTTCTTT. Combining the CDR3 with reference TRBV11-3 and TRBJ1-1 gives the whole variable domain EAGVVQSPRYKIIEKKQPVAFWCNPISGHNTLYWYLQNLGQGPELLIRYENEEAVDDSQLPKDRFSAERLKGVDSTLKIQPAELGDSAVYLCASSLTYGQGAMNTEAFFGQGTRLTVV.

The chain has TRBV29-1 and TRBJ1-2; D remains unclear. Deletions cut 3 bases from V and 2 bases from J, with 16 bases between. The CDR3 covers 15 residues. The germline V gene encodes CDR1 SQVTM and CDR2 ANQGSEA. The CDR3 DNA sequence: TGCAGCGTTGAGCCCCGAGGGTCGGTCAACTATGGCTACACCTTC. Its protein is CSVEPRGSVNYGYTF.